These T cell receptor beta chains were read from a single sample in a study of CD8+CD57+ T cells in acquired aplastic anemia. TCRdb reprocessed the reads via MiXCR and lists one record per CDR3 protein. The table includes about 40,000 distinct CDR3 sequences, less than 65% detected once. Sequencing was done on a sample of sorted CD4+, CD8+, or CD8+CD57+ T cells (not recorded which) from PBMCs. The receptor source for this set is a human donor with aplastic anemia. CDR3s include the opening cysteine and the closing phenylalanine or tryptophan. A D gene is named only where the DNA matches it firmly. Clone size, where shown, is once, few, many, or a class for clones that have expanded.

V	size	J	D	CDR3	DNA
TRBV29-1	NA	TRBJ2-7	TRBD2	CSVSLGRDGAGEEQYF	TGCAGCGTGTCCTTGGGGAGGGACGGCGCGGGAGAGGAGCAGTACTTC
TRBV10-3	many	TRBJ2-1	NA	CAISESLYNEQFF	TGTGCCATCAGTGAGTCTTTGTACAATGAGCAGTTCTTC
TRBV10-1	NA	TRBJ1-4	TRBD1	CASRGDRVPARTNEKLFF	TGCGCCAGCAGAGGGGACAGAGTTCCTGCAAGAACTAATGAAAAACTGTTTTTT
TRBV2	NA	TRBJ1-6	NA	CASSGPGSPLHF	TGTGCCAGCAGTGGGCCGGGTTCACCCCTCCACTTT
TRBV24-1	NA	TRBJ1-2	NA	CATSDSGQNYGYTF	TGTGCCACCAGTGATTCCGGACAGAACTATGGCTACACCTTC
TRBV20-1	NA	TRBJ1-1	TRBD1	CSARSRDRGFF	TGCAGTGCTAGGAGCCGGGACAGGGGTTTCTTT
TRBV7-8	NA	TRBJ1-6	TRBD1	CASSTGQGSSPLHF	TGTGCCAGCAGCACGGGACAGGGATCTTCACCCCTCCACTTT
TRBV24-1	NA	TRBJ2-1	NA	CATSKGRGDNEQFF	TGTGCCACCAGTAAGGGCAGAGGGGACAATGAGCAGTTCTTC
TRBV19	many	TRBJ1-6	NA	CASSINRLEEYNSPLHF	TGTGCCAGTAGTATTAATCGGTTGGAGGAGTATAATTCACCCCTCCACTTT
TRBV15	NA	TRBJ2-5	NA	CATSRDRVSETQYF	TGTGCCACCAGCAGAGACAGGGTGAGCGAGACCCAGTACTTC
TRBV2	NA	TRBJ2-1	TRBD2	CASSASGLANNEQFF	TGTGCCAGCAGTGCCTCGGGACTAGCGAACAATGAGCAGTTCTTC
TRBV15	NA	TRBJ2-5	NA	CATSSEEGGIETQYF	TGTGCCACCAGCAGTGAAGAAGGAGGGATAGAGACCCAGTACTTC
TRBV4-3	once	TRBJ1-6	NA	CASSQDDTRVDYNSPLHF	TGCGCCAGCAGCCAGGACGACACTCGGGTAGACTATAATTCACCCCTCCACTTT
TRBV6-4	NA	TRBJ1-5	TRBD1	CASSVSGTGANQPQHF	TGTGCCAGCAGTGTCTCCGGGACAGGGGCAAATCAGCCCCAGCATTTT
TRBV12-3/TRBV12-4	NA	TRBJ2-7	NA	CASSFGMLYEQYF	TGTGCCAGCAGTTTCGGGATGCTCTACGAGCAGTACTTC
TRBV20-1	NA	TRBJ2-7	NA	CSARDEQESLYEQYF	TGCAGTGCTAGAGATGAGCAGGAATCTCTCTACGAGCAGTACTTC
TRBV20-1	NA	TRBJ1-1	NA	CSASEGGTEAFF	TGCAGTGCTTCGGAAGGGGGAACTGAAGCTTTCTTT
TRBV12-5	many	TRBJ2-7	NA	CASGRTGYEQYF	TGTGCTAGTGGTCGCACCGGGTACGAGCAGTACTTC
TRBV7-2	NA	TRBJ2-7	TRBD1	CASSLAWDRAYEQYF	TGTGCCAGCAGCTTAGCCTGGGACAGAGCCTACGAGCAGTACTTC
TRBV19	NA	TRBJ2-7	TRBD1	CASSQQGGYEQYF	TGTGCCAGTAGTCAACAGGGGGGATACGAGCAGTACTTC
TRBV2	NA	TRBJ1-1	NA	CASIPMGWNTEAFF	TGTGCCAGCATCCCAATGGGGTGGAACACTGAAGCTTTCTTT
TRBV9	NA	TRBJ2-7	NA	CASSLFLGGYEQYF	TGTGCCAGCAGCTTGTTTCTAGGGGGCTACGAGCAGTACTTC
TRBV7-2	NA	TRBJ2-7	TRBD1	CASSHRTGNRYEQYF	TGTGCCAGCAGCCACCGGACAGGGAACCGCTACGAGCAGTACTTC